Included here is one TCR beta chain sequence, with context. These data originate in a study of T cells in Graves' hyperthyroidism and ophthalmopathy. Germline V gives CDR1 KGHDR, CDR2 SFDVKD. Germline trimming cut 1 base from V and 1 base from J; bases unmatched to any gene: 3. The CDR3 runs 17 residues. In making diagnoses, clinical symptoms, serum thyroxine and TRAb, thyroid ultrasound and orbital computed tomography were all used. RNA transcripts gave rise to amplified TCR beta CDR3 regions. The TCR CDR3 was amplified in a first-round RT-PCR using the HTBI primer set. TCRdb re-derived calls from the multiplex PCR reads in MiXCR, one entry per CDR3 protein. Among approximately 500,000 distinct CDR3 sequences, 35% to 55% were seen once, and the ten largest hold more than 7.5%.

The genes are TRBV24-1 and TRBJ2-1; 10 nucleotides agree with TRBD2. Source material: peripheral blood or thyroid tissue (not recorded which). The TCR originated in a woman under 30 with Graves' hyperthyroidism. CDR3 amino acids: CATSDLRTSGSYNEQFF. In DNA form, the CDR3 reads TGTGCCACCAGTGATTTACGGACTAGCGGATCCTACAATGAGCAGTTCTTC.